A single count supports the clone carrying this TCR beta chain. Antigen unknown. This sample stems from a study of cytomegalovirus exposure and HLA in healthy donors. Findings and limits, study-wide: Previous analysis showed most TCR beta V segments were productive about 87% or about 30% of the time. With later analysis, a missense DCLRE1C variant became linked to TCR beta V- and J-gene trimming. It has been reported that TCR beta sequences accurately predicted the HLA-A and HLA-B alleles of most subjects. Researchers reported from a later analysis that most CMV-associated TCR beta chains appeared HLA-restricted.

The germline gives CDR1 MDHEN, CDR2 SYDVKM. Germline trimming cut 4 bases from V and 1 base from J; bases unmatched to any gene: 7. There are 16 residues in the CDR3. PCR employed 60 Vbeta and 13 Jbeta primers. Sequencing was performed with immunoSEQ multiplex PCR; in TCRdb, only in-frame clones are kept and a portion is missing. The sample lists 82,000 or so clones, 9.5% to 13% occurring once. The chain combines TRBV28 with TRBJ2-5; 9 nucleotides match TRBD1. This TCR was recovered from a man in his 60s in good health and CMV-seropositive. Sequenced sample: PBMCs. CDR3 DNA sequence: TGTGCCAGCAGTTGGGGACAGGGAAGGTTCCAAGAGACCCAGTACTTC. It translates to CASSWGQGRFQETQYF. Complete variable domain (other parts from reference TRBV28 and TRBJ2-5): DVKVTQSSRYLVKRTGEKVFLECVQDMDHENMFWYRQDPGLGLRLIYFSYDVKMKEKGDIPEGYSVSREKKERFSLILESASTNQTSMYLCASSWGQGRFQETQYFGPGTRLLVL.